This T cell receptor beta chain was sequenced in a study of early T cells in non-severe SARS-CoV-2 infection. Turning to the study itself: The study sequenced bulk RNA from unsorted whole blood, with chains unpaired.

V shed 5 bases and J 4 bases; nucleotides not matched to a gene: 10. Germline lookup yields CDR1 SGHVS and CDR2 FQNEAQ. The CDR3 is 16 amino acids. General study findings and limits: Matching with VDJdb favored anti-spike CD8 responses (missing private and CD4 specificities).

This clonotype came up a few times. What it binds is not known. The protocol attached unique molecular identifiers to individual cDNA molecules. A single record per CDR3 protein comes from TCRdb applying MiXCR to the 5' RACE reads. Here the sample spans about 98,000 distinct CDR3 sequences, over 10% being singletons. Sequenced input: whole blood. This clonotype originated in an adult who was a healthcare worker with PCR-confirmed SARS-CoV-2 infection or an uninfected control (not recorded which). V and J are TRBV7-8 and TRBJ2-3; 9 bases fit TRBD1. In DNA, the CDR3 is TGTGCCAGCAGCAACCTGGACAGGGGAATTTCAGATACGCAGTATTTT. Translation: CASSNLDRGISDTQYF.